This T cell receptor beta chain was documented in a study of PD-1 blockade in mismatch repair-deficient tumors. About the study: All were previously treated, progressing patients with eleven to twelve mismatch repair-deficient cancer types.

About this clone itself: Its antigen is still unknown.

Germline trimming cut 5 bases from V and 5 bases from J; bases unmatched to any gene: 1. From germline, CDR1 is KGHSH and CDR2 LQKENI. CDR3 length equals 13 residues. TCRdb's copy holds only in-frame clones and misses some; the assay was immunoSEQ multiplex PCR. Found here are about 100,000 clones, approximately 83% of them singletons; the top ten hold approximately 6.7%. Points from the study as a whole: Rapid post-treatment expansion, then contraction, generally preceding radiologic response, marked tumor-resident clones.

The material sequenced was peripheral blood, taken 36 weeks after starting pembrolizumab. The sequence came from an adult with mismatch repair-deficient cancer. V gene TRBV18 combines with J gene TRBJ2-7; 12 bases fit TRBD1. CDR3 region: CASSGTGGDEQYF. The CDR3 nucleotides are TGTGCCAGCTCAGGGACAGGGGGCGACGAGCAGTACTTC.